This T cell receptor (beta chain) was observed in a study of cytomegalovirus exposure and HLA in healthy donors (dated by TCRdb to about 2017). A note on the overall study: According to an earlier analysis of 550 to 700 of the donors, some 180 million T cells yielded some 120 million unique TCR beta sequences and 250 to 350 Gb of sequence data. On average, roughly 240,000 unique TCR beta nucleotide sequences were sequenced per donor among about 400 genotyped donors of the cohort, with roughly 18% of those sequences being non-productive. The study aimed to test whether cataloging public T cell receptors could reveal signatures of past pathogen exposure. HLA typing included class I and class II loci at four-digit resolution. About 5 DR-DQ haplotypes were handled as single units for association and clustering, since linkage in the cohort was strong. Every repertoire in the discovery cohort had been generated on one and the same sequencing platform. Among the approximately 430 genotyped donors, approximately 77% belonged to the genetic ancestry cluster associated with self-reported Caucasian donors. Donor age, sex, ethnicity and CMV serostatus were compiled together with the repertoire data. An early release covering roughly 600 HLA-typed donors comprised about 300 gigabases of sequencing data and roughly 85 million unique TCR sequences. An earlier analysis of a few hundred of the donors applied high-throughput TCR beta sequencing to assess whether each TCR beta V gene segment acted as functional or pseudogenic. To predict cytomegalovirus infection status, the study brought together high-throughput TCR immunosequencing, statistical association of individual TCRs with disease status, and machine learning. Along with the approximately 650-subject first cohort, a separate validation cohort of around 110 different subjects was used. Genome-wide SNP genotypes for about three fifths of the roughly 670 donors were used in a later genetic analysis, which treated that subset as a discovery cohort. The number of typed donors differed by locus: about 620-630 for A, B, C, DRB1 and DQB1; roughly 510 for DQA1; about 600 for DPA1; and around 450 for DPB1. Rather than drawing on any new phenotypic data, the later analysis identified candidate immune exposures from TCR beta sequences and the way those sequences occurred across donors. Using immunosequencing, the study profiled T cell repertoires from about 650 subjects and related those repertoires to cytomegalovirus serostatus. A later analysis re-examined previously published TCR beta repertoires from roughly 650 donors and added high-resolution HLA genotyping to investigate patterns of TCR occurrence. Here is what the overall study found, with its caveats: In a later genetic analysis, fewer N-insertions in productive TCRs were reported among donors in an Asian-associated ancestry cluster than the approximately 710-donor mean. CMV serostatus was the only immune exposure information available for the cohort. In vitro tests confirmed that a few of the cytomegalovirus-associated TCR beta chains recognize cytomegalovirus antigens. The authors suggested that the approach could potentially be extended to other disease states and immunological phenotypes. Because counts were too low, 15 to 20 rarely observed V segments, including chromosome 9 orphons, were excluded from the earlier analysis of 587 of the donors. A total of about 150 TCR beta chains were listed by the study as associated with cytomegalovirus. In an earlier analysis of 587 of the donors, most TCR beta V segments appeared in productive rearrangements about 87% or about 30% of the time, broadly matching IMGT annotations. Most CMV-associated TCR beta chains appeared to be HLA-restricted in a later analysis, and the HLA associations seemed to be driven largely by CMV exposure. Correlated functional status among segregating V segments might reflect linkage disequilibrium, but an unknown experimental factor could not be ruled out. In a later genetic analysis, a missense DCLRE1C variant was associated with V-gene and J-gene trimming of TCR beta chains, and the association was replicated in an independent cohort. Because some donors lacked HLA typing at each locus, the association tests relied only on the typed subset. A further reported finding was that TCR beta sequences accurately predicted the HLA-A and HLA-B alleles for most subjects in the first cohort. This cohort had only TCR beta chains sequenced, and the lack of alpha or paired-chain data limited which features could be detected. A cluster of highly shared sequence variants was judged likely to be a technical artifact of the sequencing pipeline. A later analysis found that HLA-associated TCR beta chains were more clonally expanded and had lower generation probabilities than equally common non-associated chains. Sequencing depth was assumed to be roughly uniform across donors in the presence/absence analyses, though that assumption may not hold. Cytomegalovirus status was reported to be diagnosed by the classifier with high specificity and sensitivity in both the original and validation cohorts. A later analysis reported that several top co-occurrence clusters appeared linked to parvovirus B19, influenza, CMV and Epstein-Barr virus. In a later analysis, the rate of TCR association differed among HLA loci, with DRB1 alleles having the most associated TCRs and HLA-C alleles having the fewest. In a later analysis, about 16,000 TCR beta sequences were associated with specific HLA alleles at a false discovery rate of 0.05. When HLA alleles, especially DR and DQ, strongly co-occurred, attributing TCR associations to individual alleles was difficult. Across donors, most TCR sequences were observed very rarely, whereas some public TCRs were present in many individuals.

Library creation used the immunoSEQ multiplex PCR assay. A mixture of 60 forward primers for TCR Vbeta segments and 13 reverse primers for TCR Jbeta segments was used in the multiplex PCR. Amplification of the CDR3 region of rearranged TCR beta genes was performed with a multiplex PCR assay on genomic DNA. On the Illumina HiSeq System, the amplified TCR beta libraries were sequenced as 87-base-pair reads. Processing in the source paper ran as follows. A later analysis tallied 75 million to 85 million unique TCR beta chains across the 666 repertoires, and 10 million to 11 million of those chains were shared by two or more donors. To remove PCR and sequencing errors, raw reads were error-corrected and collapsed into unique sequences using a nearest-neighbor algorithm that merged closely related sequences. Alignment of CDR3 sequences to IMGT reference sequences was used to assign V, D and J gene segments. For a sequence to be retained, a match of at least six nucleotides to both a V gene segment and a J gene segment was required. Rearrangements were classified as productive when the CDR3 lacked stop codons and remained in frame with V and J, and all other rearrangements were classified as non-productive. Following IMGT convention, CDR3 was defined as the stretch from the second conserved V-encoded cysteine to the conserved J-encoded phenylalanine. Sequences without an unambiguous match to a single V gene segment were excluded from the earlier analysis of several hundred of the donors. In an earlier analysis of approximately 560 of the donors, a V segment was called functional when productive rearrangements were above 56.7%, and segregating when the standard deviation between donors exceeded 5%. To diagnose cytomegalovirus status from the catalog of TCR beta chain sequences, a statistical classification framework was built. A later analysis assigned V and J genes by comparing TCR nucleotide sequences with IMGT/GENE-DB human TR gene sequences. In a later analysis, CDR3 sequences and most-parsimonious VDJ recombination scenarios were assigned using the TCRdist pipeline. In a later analysis, each TCR beta chain was defined by its CDR3 amino acid sequence together with its V-gene family, and reads without a unique V-gene family were excluded. In a later analysis, 450 to 600 highly shared, low-generation-probability nucleotide sequences were removed to address suspected cross-contamination and a sequencing artifact. For each public chain, a later analysis derived a clonal expansion index from normalized ranks of inferred template counts within each repertoire. Generation probabilities in a later analysis came from a VDJ recombination model fitted to out-of-frame rearrangements, and those results were checked against IGoR. In a later analysis, hypergeometric tests were used to score TCR-TCR, TCR-HLA and TCR-CMV co-occurrence, with a repertoire-size bias correction applied to TCR pairs. A later analysis estimated false discovery rates by permuting HLA or CMV assignments 20 times. In a later analysis, co-occurring TCRs were grouped using DBSCAN, with TCRdist sequence similarity added in when clustering inside HLA-allele-positive subsets. Repertoires with fewer than 30,000 or more than 120,000 public chains were left out of co-occurrence clustering, as were a handful of repertoires with anomalous nucleotide sharing. Sourced from immuneACCESS, this table was stored by TCRdb with only in-frame sequences that have V and J called. A share of the clones is absent; for the studies checked, an unresolved V gene accounts for under half, and the remainder has no known explanation. For V, J and clone size, that table is used; D and trimming come from the DNA. The sample data list some 160,000 clones, and 75% to 90% of these were observed just once. The leading ten clones occupy approximately 2.2% of the sample.

The cohort comprised some 730 healthy bone marrow donors. At the time of sampling, all cohort members were nominally healthy, though unrecorded immune exposures were likely present. The donor tested CMV seronegative and was one of the 352 seronegative cohort members. A peripheral blood sample was collected from each donor, and TCR beta sequencing was performed on peripheral blood mononuclear cells. The Qiagen DNeasy Blood Extraction Kit was used to extract genomic DNA from the blood cell samples. A word on this clone: Its antigen is unknown. Base qualities are missing; no much larger clone stands one base away.

This TCR derives from a male donor in good health and CMV-seronegative. The sample taken for sequencing was PBMCs.

CDR3 region: CASSDAGKKGTYEQYF. Read as DNA, the sequence is TGTGCCAGCAGTGACGCTGGTAAGAAGGGGACCTACGAGCAGTACTTC. Rearrangement joined TRBV6-1 to TRBJ2-7, and possibly TRBD1, on 5 matching bases. Counted from cysteine to phenylalanine, this CDR3 has 16 amino acids. Only the CDR3 portion is preserved as DNA: 48 bases, with reading frame beginning at the first base. Trimming takes 3 bases from V and 2 bases from J, and the germline ends sit 17 bases apart. CDR1 and CDR2 were assigned from the germline V gene as MNHNS and SASEGT.